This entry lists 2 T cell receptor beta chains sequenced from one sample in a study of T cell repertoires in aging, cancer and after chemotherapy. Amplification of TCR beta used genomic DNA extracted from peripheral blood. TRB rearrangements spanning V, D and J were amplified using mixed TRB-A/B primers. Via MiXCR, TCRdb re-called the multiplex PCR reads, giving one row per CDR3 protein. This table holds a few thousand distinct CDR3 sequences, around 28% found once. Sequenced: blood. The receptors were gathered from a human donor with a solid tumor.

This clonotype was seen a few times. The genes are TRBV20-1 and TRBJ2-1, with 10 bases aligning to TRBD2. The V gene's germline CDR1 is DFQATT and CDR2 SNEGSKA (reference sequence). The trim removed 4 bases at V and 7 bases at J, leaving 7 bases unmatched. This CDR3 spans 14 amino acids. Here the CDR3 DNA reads TGCAGTGCTAATGGACTAGCGGAGCAGAATGAGCAGTTCTTC. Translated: CSANGLAEQNEQFF.

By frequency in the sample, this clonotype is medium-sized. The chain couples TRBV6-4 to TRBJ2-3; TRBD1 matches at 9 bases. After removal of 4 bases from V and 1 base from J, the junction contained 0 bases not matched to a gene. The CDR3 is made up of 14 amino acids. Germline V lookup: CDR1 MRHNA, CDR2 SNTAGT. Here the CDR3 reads CASSGTGGTDTQYF. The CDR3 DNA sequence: TGTGCCAGCAGTGGGACAGGGGGCACAGATACGCAGTATTTT.